This T cell receptor beta chain was identified in a study of OX40 agonist ivuxolimab in advanced cancers. A note on the overall study: Ivuxolimab was a fully human IgG2 agonistic monoclonal antibody targeting the costimulatory receptor OX40 (CD134). Intravenous ivuxolimab was administered to patients every 2 weeks at six dose levels: 0.01, 0.1, 0.3, 1.5, 3 and 10 mg/kg. Of the approximately 54 patients in dose escalation, some 20 had hepatocellular carcinoma, some 15 had melanoma, 9 had renal cell carcinoma and 9 had head and neck cancer. A male proportion of 75% to 85% and a mean age of 60 years, ranging from 23 to 79, were recorded for the dose-escalation cohort. Patients were allowed to have had prior anti-PD-1, anti-PD-L1 or anti-CTLA-4 therapy, and approximately 40% of the dose-escalation patients had previously received checkpoint inhibitors. Partial responses occurred in three dose-escalation patients: two with cutaneous melanoma and one with hepatocellular carcinoma. Peripheral TCRbeta sequencing was intended to test whether TCR sequence diversity was altered and clonal T-cell expansion was caused by ivuxolimab. The paper reports the monotherapy dose-escalation portion (N of about 50 patients) of the phase I ivuxolimab trial. Points the paper makes about the study in general: Low levels of normalized T-cell clonal expansion were also seen in some patients who did not respond. The antigen specificity of the clonally expanded peripheral T cells was not determined. Partial responders in the 0.1-3.0 mg/kg groups had among the lowest normalized peripheral clonal expansion, especially among CD8+ T cells. At doses of 0.1 to 3.0 mg/kg, clonal expansion of both CD4+ and CD8+ blood T cells was observed from baseline to week 6. After ivuxolimab, expanded clones were on average more numerous among CD8+ T cells than among CD4+ T cells.

Patients with a history of autoimmune disease or receiving systemic immunosuppression were excluded from the trial. Peripheral blood for TCR sequencing was collected from all dose cohorts at baseline, on cycle 4 day 1, and on cycle 7 day 1. The samples were drawn from a first-in-human, open-label, multicenter phase I dose-escalation trial of ivuxolimab. Adults with locally advanced or metastatic melanoma, renal cell, hepatocellular, or head and neck squamous cell carcinoma were enrolled in the trial. Before TCR sequencing, CD4+ and CD8+ T cells were separately sorted from peripheral blood. V drops 2 bases and J drops 6 bases, leaving 13 bases in between. Its CDR3 holds 14 amino acids, cysteine through phenylalanine. The sequence is cut down to CDR3 DNA, 42 bases in frame from base 1. From the germline V gene, CDR1 is MDHEN and CDR2 is SYDVKM. To sequence the TCRbeta CDR3 region, genomic DNA was isolated from the sorted cells. The immunoSEQ Assay was used to sequence the TCRbeta CDR3 regions. TCRdb mirrors the immuneACCESS table, restricted to in-frame sequences. Some clones are absent from its copies; in checked studies, under half trace to an unresolved V gene, and the reason for the others is unknown. This sample has tens of thousands of clones in its table, and more than 80% of those were observed once. Jointly, the top ten make up more than 0.8% of the sample.

For this clone: The antigen it recognizes is unknown. No per-base quality is available; no much larger clone lies one base away.

The sequenced sample was CD4+ or CD8+ T cells sorted from blood, obtained in a trial of the OX40 agonist ivuxolimab. The rearrangement combines TRBV28 with TRBJ1-1; TRBD1 is perhaps the D gene, given 6 matching bases. The TCR sequence derives from an adult with an advanced solid tumor such as melanoma, head and neck, liver or kidney cancer. This receptor has the CDR3 CASSLGGRGAEAFF. In nucleotide form, the sequence is TGTGCCAGCAGTTTAGGGGGGCGTGGGGCTGAAGCTTTCTTT.